The clone carrying this T cell receptor beta chain was seen a few times. In the PCR, 60 Vbeta and 13 Jbeta primers were used. The method was immunoSEQ multiplex PCR; TCRdb's version includes in-frame clones alone and lacks a portion of them. Of some 100,000 clones in the sample, approximately 60% were seen once. The sample originates from a study of cytomegalovirus exposure and HLA in healthy donors. The overall study: Of the donors genotyped, approximately 400 in all, 75% to 85% fell in the Caucasian-associated ancestry cluster.

The clonotype comes from a woman in her 30s in good health and CMV-seropositive. The sample was PBMCs.

CDR3 loop: CASSSETDYEQYF. CDR3 DNA: TGTGCCAGCAGCTCCGAGACAGACTACGAGCAGTACTTC. The rearrangement links TRBV11-2 to TRBJ2-7, with D possibly TRBD1 on 5 matching bases. The CDR3 contains 13 residues. Trimming removed 4 bases at V and 3 bases at J, with 10 bases between. Germline CDR1 is SGHAT and CDR2 is FQNNGV.